This T cell receptor beta chain was sequenced in a study of tumor-infiltrating lymphocytes in primary liver carcinoma. The CDR3 has 14 amino acids. From germline, CDR1 is SGHAT and CDR2 FQNNGV. Details on this clonotype: A junction end diverges from the germline sequence, so it may reflect a read error.

Germline DNA was also extracted, while the blood RNA originated from unsorted whole blood. Making TCR beta cDNA involved approximately 510 ng total RNA and a constant-region primer. It was through three nested multiplex PCR rounds of slightly modified ARM-PCR that TCR beta libraries arose. The first two PCR rounds, roughly 9 cycles each, used TRBV1-TRBV30 forward primers and a C-beta reverse primer. TCRdb called the multiplex PCR reads again in MiXCR, with one record for every CDR3 protein. Among about 350,000 distinct CDR3 sequences listed, about 61% were seen once. Input material: peripheral blood. The sequence was collected from a man aged 35 to 55 with primary liver carcinoma and hepatitis B virus infection. This chain connects TRBV11-2 to TRBJ2-7; D remains unclear. This chain's CDR3 is CASSLVTQPYEQYF. CDR3 nucleotides: TGTGCCAGTAGCTTAGTCACTCAACCCTACGAGCAGTACTTC. The variable domain in full, completed from reference TRBV11-2 and TRBJ2-7, reads EAGVAQSPRYKIIEKRQSVAFWCNPISGHATLYWYQQILGQGPKLLIQFQNNGVVDDSQLPKDRFSAERLKGVDSTLKIQPAKLEDSAVYLCASSLVTQPYEQYFGPGTRLTVT.